A selection of T cell receptor beta chains follows, all from one sample in a study of blood T cells in healthy people across ages. Using its own MiXCR run on the 5' RACE reads, TCRdb lists one record per CDR3 protein. The sample lists 700,000 to 800,000 distinct CDR3 sequences; roughly 43% were seen once. Source material: blood. All receptors come from a woman aged 55-69 years in good health. CDR3s include the opening cysteine and the closing phenylalanine or tryptophan. The order of the fields is CDR3 length, D gene, J gene, clone size, V gene, CDR3 DNA, CDR3 protein. D genes are given only for firm matches. Only part of the rows carry a size: once, few, many, or a class if the clone is expanded.

>16|TRBD1|TRBJ2-1|few|TRBV28
TGTGCCAGCAACTCGGCCGGGACAGGGGTCTACAATGAGCAGTTCTTC
CASNSAGTGVYNEQFF
>15|TRBD1|TRBJ1-5|many|TRBV12-3/TRBV12-4
TGTGCCAGCAGTTTTACAGGGGGAGGGAATCAGCCCCAGCATTTT
CASSFTGGGNQPQHF
>18|NA|TRBJ2-7|few|TRBV21-1
TGTGCCAGCAACACCACGACCCCCGGGACAGGGCTGGTGCGGGAGCAGTACTTC
CASNTTTPGTGLVREQYF
>16|TRBD2|TRBJ2-1|NA|TRBV9
TGTGCCAGCAGCGCCAAACTAGCGGGAGGGGAGAATGAGCAGTTCTTC
CASSAKLAGGENEQFF
>16|NA|TRBJ2-2|NA|TRBV6-5
TGTGCCAGCAGCCCCACACGTATCTGGAACACCGGGGAGCTGTTTTTT
CASSPTRIWNTGELFF
>14|TRBD2|TRBJ2-4|NA|TRBV29-1
TGCAGCGTTGCCCTAGCGGGAGCCAAAAACATTCAGTACTTC
CSVALAGAKNIQYF
>18|NA|TRBJ2-3|many|TRBV20-1
TGCAGTGCTAGTTCTGGACAGCTGGGCGGCACCCACACAGATACGCAGTATTTT
CSASSGQLGGTHTDTQYF
>13|NA|TRBJ2-7|NA|TRBV9
TGTGCCAGCAGCGTAGACGGGCGGCTGGGGCAGTACTTC
CASSVDGRLGQYF
>13|NA|TRBJ1-1|NA|TRBV5-1
TGCGCCAGCAGCTGGACGGGACGGGGAGAAGCTTTCTTT
CASSWTGRGEAFF
>13|NA|TRBJ1-2|few|TRBV29-1
TGCAGCGTTCGAGTACAGGTCGACTATGGCTACACCTTC
CSVRVQVDYGYTF
>15|TRBD2|TRBJ2-5|few|TRBV7-9
TGTGCCAGCAGCCACCGGGACTACCGCCAAGAGACCCAGTACTTC
CASSHRDYRQETQYF
>12|NA|TRBJ2-1|many|TRBV11-2
TGTGCCAGCAGCTACGGGGCTAGAGAGCAGTTCTTC
CASSYGAREQFF
>14|NA|TRBJ1-5|few|TRBV5-1
TGCGCCAGCAGCTTAGGAGGGCGCAATCAGCCCCAGCATTTT
CASSLGGRNQPQHF
>13|NA|TRBJ1-4|NA|TRBV7-2
TGTGCCAGCAGCACCCAGACAGGTGAAAAACTGTTTTTT
CASSTQTGEKLFF
>15|TRBD2|TRBJ2-7|NA|TRBV6-5
TGTGCCAGCTGCCCCCTCCCGAGCGGGAGTTACGAGCAGTACTTC
CASCPLPSGSYEQYF
>13|TRBD1|TRBJ1-4|NA|TRBV7-2
TGTGCCAGCGCCAGACAGGGGGGTGAAAAACTGTTTTTT
CASARQGGEKLFF